Below are 31 T cell receptor beta chains sequenced from a single sample in a study of blood T cell repertoires in COVID-19 (dated by TCRdb to about 2020). The library was produced with the immunoSEQ multiplex PCR assay. Entries here come from immuneACCESS through TCRdb and include only in-frame sequences with V and J called. Some clones fail to appear in such tables; in the studies checked, an unresolved V gene covers under half of the shortfall, and the cause of the remainder is unknown. This sample has 70,000 to 85,000 clones in its table, and roughly four fifths of those were observed once. The ten largest make up roughly 22% of the sample. Source material: peripheral blood. All receptors derive from a human donor in a cohort sampled during active COVID-19.

For the CDR3, the DNA is TGTGCCAGCAGTCGAGCCTCCACAGATACGCAGTATTTT. It is translated as CASSRASTDTQYF. V gene TRBV12-3 or TRBV12-4 combines with J gene TRBJ2-3; D call uncertain. Trimming shortened V by 5 bases and J by 2 bases, and 8 bases separated the two germline ends. This CDR3 is built from 13 residues.

The V call is TRBV28, the J call TRBJ1-2; the match to TRBD1 covers 7 bases. The J segment lost 4 bases and the V segment lost 6 bases, leaving 8 bases of the junction unmatched. Germline values: CDR1 MDHEN, CDR2 SYDVKM. The CDR3 covers 14 residues. The CDR3 bases are TGTGCCAGCAGCAAGACAGGGTTGCGCTATGGCTACACCTTC. This gives the protein CASSKTGLRYGYTF.

This chain links TRBV7-3 with TRBJ2-5, with 7 bases identical to TRBD1. Losses at the gene ends were 4 bases for V and 5 bases for J; bases not matched to a gene: 10. The CDR3 contains 15 residues. Germline CDR1 SGHTA, CDR2 FQGTGA. CDR3 bases: TGTGCCAGCAGCTCCTCCGGACAGGCCCTGGAGACCCAGTACTTC. It specifies CASSSSGQALETQYF. The full variable domain, in which reference TRBV7-3 and TRBJ2-5 provide the parts outside the CDR3, is GAGVSQTPSNKVTEKGKYVELRCDPISGHTALYWYRQSLGQGPEFLIYFQGTGAADDSGLPNDRFFAVRPEGSVSTLKIQRTERGDSAVYLCASSSSGQALETQYFGPGTRLLVL.

This chain uses TRBV9 with TRBJ2-2, with 7 bases identical to TRBD1. CDR1 and CDR2 (germline): SGDLS, YYNGEE. V lost 0 bases to trimming and J lost 5 bases; unmatched junction nucleotides: 7. There are 16 residues in the CDR3. The CDR3 reads CASSVDLGTVTGELFF. The CDR3 coding sequence is TGTGCCAGCAGCGTAGACCTGGGGACAGTGACCGGGGAGCTGTTTTTT.

The chain employs TRBV10-3 and TRBJ1-5; 7 bases line up with TRBD1. The trim removed 2 bases at V and 3 bases at J, leaving 4 bases unmatched. Germline lookup yields CDR1 ENHRY and CDR2 SYGVKD. The CDR3 sequence is 15 residues long. As DNA, the CDR3 is TGTGCCATCAGTGAGGGGGACAGAGTCAATCAGCCCCAGCATTTT. This sequence encodes CAISEGDRVNQPQHF.

This clone was seen at least ten times. This sequence joins TRBV11-3 and TRBJ2-1; perhaps TRBD2 as D (5 bases). The germline V and J ends were trimmed by 3 bases and 10 bases, with 10 bases remaining between them. This CDR3 comprises 12 residues. Germline CDR1 and CDR2: SGHNT and YENEEA. The DNA of the CDR3 is TGTGCCAGCAGCTTTAGGAGCGGCGAGCAGTTCTTC. Translating it yields CASSFRSGEQFF.

The chain links TRBV19 to TRBJ2-1; D is undetermined. V shed 9 bases and J shed 3 bases, with 9 bases lying between them. There are 12 residues in the CDR3. Germline lookup yields CDR1 LNHDA and CDR2 SQIVND (reference sequence). The CDR3 DNA sequence: TGTGCCAGCTCCCTTGTCTACAATGAGCAGTTCTTC. This gives the protein CASSLVYNEQFF.

This chain uses TRBV5-4 with TRBJ2-3; D is perhaps TRBD2 (7 bases). V lost 4 bases to trimming and J lost 2 bases, with 17 bases between them. The germline V gene has CDR1 SGHNT and CDR2 YYREEE (reference sequence). The CDR3 extends over 16 amino acids. The CDR3, as DNA: TGTGCCAGCAGCCCCCCCCCGGGGGGCCACACAGATACGCAGTATTTT. Protein product: CASSPPPGGHTDTQYF.

This clone came up once. This chain connects TRBV6-2 or TRBV6-3 to TRBJ2-2, with TRBD2 matching 13 bases. The CDR3 length is 18 residues. Germline loops: CDR1 MNHEY, CDR2 SVGEGT. Trimming cost V 4 bases and J 5 bases; bases outside gene matches: 10. For the CDR3, the DNA is TGTGCCAGCAGTTCTCCAACTAGCGGGGGGGCCTGGACCGGGGAGCTGTTTTTT. This sequence encodes CASSSPTSGGAWTGELFF.

Remarks on this clone: The sample contains more than one DNA sequence encoding this CDR3. The rearrangement joins TRBV18 to TRBJ2-2; possibly TRBD1 for D (6 bases). V lost 1 base and J lost 1, with 7 bases in between. Looked up from germline, CDR1 is KGHSH and CDR2 is LQKENI. The CDR3 length is 15 residues. In DNA form, the CDR3 reads TGTGCCAGCTCACCACGACAGGAGAACACCGGGGAGCTGTTTTTT. Translated: CASSPRQENTGELFF. The variable domain in full, completed from reference TRBV18 and TRBJ2-2, reads NAGVMQNPRHLVRRRGQEARLRCSPMKGHSHVYWYRQLPEEGLKFMVYLQKENIIDESGMPKERFSAEFPKEGPSILRIQQVVRGDSAAYFCASSPRQENTGELFFGEGSRLTVL.

This clone was observed a handful of times. The V call is TRBV2, the J call TRBJ1-5; the D gene is possibly TRBD1 (6 bases). V shed 7 bases and J shed 1 base, with 11 bases lying between them. The CDR3 spans 14 residues. CDR1 is SNHLY and CDR2 is FYNNEI in the germline V gene. CDR3 DNA sequence: TGTGCCAGCAACCTCAGGGGAAGCAATCAGCCCCAGCATTTT. This sequence encodes CASNLRGSNQPQHF.

The chain carries TRBV27 and TRBJ1-2, with D perhaps TRBD1 (5 bases). In germline, CDR1 is MNHEY, CDR2 SMNVEV (reference sequence). V was clipped by 3 bases and J by 4 bases, with 12 bases between them. The CDR3 runs to 14 residues. The CDR3 DNA is TGTGCCAGCAGTTTTGGGGCAGGGATCTATGGCTACACCTTC. Protein sequence: CASSFGAGIYGYTF.

The chain recombines TRBV5-6 with TRBJ1-3, with D perhaps TRBD1 (5 bases). The ends were cut back, 2 bases at V and 1 base at J, with 10 bases in the middle. Per the germline V gene, CDR1 is SGHDT and CDR2 is YYEEEE. This CDR3 is built from 15 residues. DNA of the CDR3: TGTGCCAGCAGCTTAGGGGTGAGGTCTGGAAACACCATATATTTT. Amino acid sequence: CASSLGVRSGNTIYF.

This clone appeared a few times. The chain has TRBV30 and TRBJ2-1; D is unresolved. The CDR3 spans 11 residues. Germline CDR1 GTSNPN, CDR2 SVGIG (reference sequence). Trimming stripped 3 bases from V and 10 bases from J, with 10 bases between. CDR3: CAWSDDGEQFF. The CDR3 DNA follows: TGTGCCTGGAGCGACGACGGGGAGCAGTTCTTC.

The chain employs TRBV2 and TRBJ1-1; D is unclear. This CDR3 spans 15 amino acids. Germline values: CDR1 SNHLY, CDR2 FYNNEI. Trimming removed 3 bases at V and 1 base at J, with 12 bases between. The CDR3 region has the DNA TGTGCCAGCAGTGAGTTTCAGGCGAGGAACACTGAAGCTTTCTTT. Protein sequence: CASSEFQARNTEAFF.

This clone was seen only a few times. The rearrangement links TRBV3-1 (or the pseudogene TRBV3-2) to TRBJ1-1, with D possibly TRBD1 on 5 matching bases. Trimming removed 1 base from V and 6 bases from J, with 12 bases in between. The CDR3 length is 14 residues. Per the germline V gene, CDR1 is LGHDT and CDR2 is YNNKEL (reference sequence). The CDR3 bases are TGTGCCAGCAGCCAAGGGCAGGGTGGGGCTGAAGCTTTCTTT. Translated, it gives CASSQGQGGAEAFF.

The chain has TRBV11-2 and TRBJ1-1, with D perhaps TRBD1 (6 bases). Trimming removed 5 bases at V and 1 base at J, with 14 bases between. The CDR3 is 15 residues long. Germline V gene data show CDR1 as SGHAT and CDR2 as FQNNGV. The CDR3 region has the DNA TGTGCCAGCAGCGTATCAGGGACAAGGAACACTGAAGCTTTCTTT. Its protein product is CASSVSGTRNTEAFF.

The chain couples TRBV18 to TRBJ2-3; possible D gene TRBD2, 6 bases. CDR3 length: 14 amino acids. Germline V CDR1 and CDR2: KGHSH, LQKENI. Between the trimmed V and J ends, which lost 3 bases and 4 bases, there was a span of 11 bases. The CDR3 DNA follows: TGTGCCAGCTCACCGGAGACGGGGGCAGATACGCAGTATTTT. It yields the protein CASSPETGADTQYF.

This clone is a singleton in its sample. The V gene is TRBV5-8, the J gene TRBJ2-1; 11 positions match TRBD2. The J segment lost 6 bases and the V segment lost 3 bases, leaving 11 bases of the junction unmatched. Germline V gene lookup returns CDR1 SGHTS and CDR2 YDEGEE. This CDR3 comprises 17 residues. The CDR3 DNA follows: TGTGCCAGCAGCTACGCTGGACTAGCGGGTTGGAGCAATGAGCAGTTCTTC. It encodes CASSYAGLAGWSNEQFF.

This clone appeared once. V gene TRBV27 combines with J gene TRBJ2-5; 9 bases fit TRBD1. The germline V gene encodes CDR1 MNHEY and CDR2 SMNVEV (reference sequence). This CDR3 comprises 15 residues. V was clipped by 6 bases and J by 4 bases; unmatched bases: 9. CDR3: CASSSRDRVRETQYF. The CDR3 DNA follows: TGTGCCAGCAGCTCCCGGGACAGGGTAAGAGAGACCCAGTACTTC.

The chain links TRBV7-2 to TRBJ2-1; 8 bases are a match to TRBD2. The length of the CDR3 is 16 residues. V gave up 1 base and J gave up 10 bases; unmatched junction bases: 12. Germline CDR1 and CDR2: SGHTA and FQGNSA. As DNA, the CDR3 is TGTGCCAGCAGCTTAGTGTCTAGCGGGCCTCCAGGGGAGCAGTTCTTC. Amino acids: CASSLVSSGPPGEQFF.

The chain joins TRBV5-1 to TRBJ2-2; TRBD2 matches 9 bases. Germline CDR1 and CDR2: SGHRS and YFSETQ. The CDR3 loop spans 18 amino acids. V trimming: 0 bases; J trimming: 1 base; junction bases outside the gene matches: 7. Here the CDR3 reads CASSLAARAGGNTGELFF. CDR3 bases: TGCGCCAGCAGCTTGGCGGCCCGAGCGGGGGGGAACACCGGGGAGCTGTTTTTT.

This clone was counted a few times. V usage is TRBV19 and J usage is TRBJ1-5; TRBD1 might be the D (5 bases). The CDR3 spans 15 residues. From germline, CDR1 is LNHDA and CDR2 SQIVND (reference sequence). The V and J ends lost 3 bases and 8 bases respectively, with 17 bases between them. The CDR3 region has the DNA TGTGCCAGTAGTATGTCCAGGGCCCCGATTGAGCCCCAGCATTTT. Amino acid sequence: CASSMSRAPIEPQHF.

The chain has TRBV7-2 and TRBJ1-4; D gene unclear. Germline V gene lookup returns CDR1 SGHTA and CDR2 FQGNSA. The CDR3 has 15 residues. V lost 3 bases to trimming and J lost 1 base, with 9 bases between them. The CDR3, as DNA: TGTGCCAGCAGCTTGGGAGGGAGAACTAATGAAAAACTGTTTTTT. Its translation: CASSLGGRTNEKLFF.

The chain is built from TRBV5-1 and TRBJ1-2; TRBD1 matches at 7 bases. V lost 1 base and J lost 6; bases outside the gene matches: 6. Per the germline V gene, CDR1 is SGHRS and CDR2 is YFSETQ. The CDR3 spans 14 residues. The CDR3 loop is CASSLPTGFDGYTF. The CDR3, as DNA: TGCGCCAGCAGCTTGCCGACAGGGTTCGATGGCTACACCTTC.

Ten or more counts support this clone. The rearrangement joins TRBV12-5 to TRBJ2-5; 14 bases map to TRBD2. Germline loops: CDR1 LGHNT, CDR2 FRNRAP. With 7 bases clipped from V and 5 bases from J, the junction kept 3 bases outside the gene matches. The CDR3 consists of 14 residues. Here the CDR3 reads CASARTSGGETQYF. CDR3 nucleotide sequence: TGTGCTAGTGCCAGGACTAGCGGGGGGGAGACCCAGTACTTC.

This chain links TRBV19 with TRBJ1-2; D call uncertain. V lost 3 bases and J 4 bases, leaving 9 bases between the germline ends. The length of the CDR3 is 13 residues. Germline loops: CDR1 LNHDA, CDR2 SQIVND (reference sequence). The CDR3 sequence: CASSIYSTYGYTF. The CDR3 DNA is TGTGCCAGTAGTATCTACAGCACCTATGGCTACACCTTC.

This chain joins TRBV9 and TRBJ2-3, with a weak D call TRBD1 (5 bases). V was cut by 4 bases and J by 6 bases, with 12 bases left in between. The CDR3 extends over 13 amino acids. Germline assignment: CDR1 SGDLS and CDR2 YYNGEE. CDR3 bases: TGTGCCAGCAGCCCCTCCAGGGCGGATACGCAGTATTTT. Amino acids: CASSPSRADTQYF.

J is TRBJ2-2 and V is TRBV3-1 (or the pseudogene TRBV3-2); 8 nucleotides match TRBD1. Per germline, CDR1 LGHDT and CDR2 YNNKEL (reference sequence). The CDR3 covers 16 residues. V trimming: 5 bases; J trimming: 3 bases; junction bases outside the gene matches: 8. CDR3: CASSNRDRKDTGELFF. The CDR3 nucleotides are TGTGCCAGCAGCAACCGGGACAGGAAGGACACCGGGGAGCTGTTTTTT.

The chain is built from TRBV7-9 and TRBJ2-5, with a possible D match to TRBD2 (6 bases). The length of the CDR3 is 15 residues. Germline V gene lookup returns CDR1 SEHNR and CDR2 FQNEAQ (reference sequence). Deletions cut 5 bases from V and 4 bases from J, with 17 bases between. The CDR3 loop reads CASSAKLGGGETQYF. The CDR3 DNA reads TGTGCCAGCAGCGCAAAACTCGGGGGAGGAGAGACCCAGTACTTC.

The chain recombines TRBV28 with TRBJ1-1; D might be TRBD1 (5 bases). The germline V gene has CDR1 MDHEN and CDR2 SYDVKM. Trimming left V 2 bases short and J 4 bases short, with 11 bases between. The CDR3 totals 14 residues. The CDR3 sequence is CASSLRQWGTEAFF. The CDR3 nucleotides read TGTGCCAGCAGTTTAAGACAGTGGGGCACTGAAGCTTTCTTT. Complete variable domain (other parts from reference TRBV28 and TRBJ1-1): DVKVTQSSRYLVKRTGEKVFLECVQDMDHENMFWYRQDPGLGLRLIYFSYDVKMKEKGDIPEGYSVSREKKERFSLILESASTNQTSMYLCASSLRQWGTEAFFGQGTRLTVV.